This T cell receptor (beta chain) was obtained from a study of shared clonotypes between healthy human individuals. Study-wide background: CD4 naive cells filled three plates per donor, CD4 memory three, CD8 naive two and CD8 memory one.

CD8 cells regarded as naive lacked CD45RO, were positively chosen for CCR7, and omitted terminally differentiated effector memory CD45RA+ cells. Using immunoSEQ multiplex PCR, the repertoire was profiled, and TCRdb retains in-frame clones only, with some absent. Found here are 1.5 million to 2.5 million clones, 85% to 95% of them singletons; the top ten hold 1% to 1.5%. Whole-study findings and limits: Among non-shared clonotypes, generation probabilities were lower than among those shared by all four donors. Clonotypes that were shared across four donors made up around 5% of naive CD4 clonotypes.

Per the germline V gene, CDR1 is SNHLY and CDR2 is FYNNEI. Trimming cost V 3 bases and J 0 bases; bases outside gene matches: 6. The CDR3 length is 17 residues. As to this clone: The antigen remains undetermined.

The material sequenced was naive CD8+ T cells sorted from blood. This receptor was identified in a young man in good health. This chain joins TRBV2 and TRBJ2-1; 9 nucleotides agree with TRBD2. CDR3 DNA: TGTGCCAGCAGTGAGAGGGGCGGGAGGGCCTCCTACAATGAGCAGTTCTTC. This translates into CASSERGGRASYNEQFF.